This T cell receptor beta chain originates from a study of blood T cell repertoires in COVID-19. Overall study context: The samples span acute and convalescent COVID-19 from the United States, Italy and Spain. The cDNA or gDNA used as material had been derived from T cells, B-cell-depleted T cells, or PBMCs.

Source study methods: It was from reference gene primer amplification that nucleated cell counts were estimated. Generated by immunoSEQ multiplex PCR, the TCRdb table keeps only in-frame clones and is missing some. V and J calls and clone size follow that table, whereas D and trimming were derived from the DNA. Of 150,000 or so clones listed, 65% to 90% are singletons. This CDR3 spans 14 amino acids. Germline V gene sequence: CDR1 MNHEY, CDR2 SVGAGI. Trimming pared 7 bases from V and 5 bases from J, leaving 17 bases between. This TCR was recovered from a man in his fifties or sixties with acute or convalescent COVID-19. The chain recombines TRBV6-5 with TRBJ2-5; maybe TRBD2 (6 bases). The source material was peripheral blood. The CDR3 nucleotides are TGTGCCAGCACGCGGGACTTACGTTTCGAGACCCAGTACTTC. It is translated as CASTRDLRFETQYF.